The TCR beta chain described here comes from a study of human T cells and chemical hapten exposure (dated by TCRdb to the early 2020s). Turning to the overall study: For sensitization, 2% DPC in acetone was applied to a 2 cm by 2 cm area of upper inner arm skin. Blood samples were taken from patients before sensitization (week 0) and then at 2, 6 and about 24 weeks after DPC sensitization. Libraries were pooled for sequencing, and variation in per-sample TCR yields was attributed mainly to small differences in library volumes within the pool. Some 29 alopecia patients provided blood for TCR sequencing at one to four time points (pre-sensitization, 2, 6 and 24 weeks). Patients additionally received weekly therapeutic DPC doses to the scalp throughout the roughly 24-week study period. Peripheral blood TCR repertoire changes were tracked in vivo in alopecia patients during primary and secondary sensitization to the hapten diphenylcyclopropenone (DPC). Alopecia areata with under or over 50% scalp involvement, alopecia totalis and alopecia universalis were represented in the patient cohort, which was mostly female. Patch testing on the upper back used Finn chambers containing 0.01% DPC, with scoring done after 6 days according to International Contact Dermatitis Research Group standards. What the research found in general, with its limitations: Patch test score correlated positively with the number of PT1 expanded TCRs, reaching significance at thresholds 8, 16 and 32 but not at 4. DPC sensitization did not change how many TCRs were above 1 in 1000 frequency, and no evidence was found of alterations in global repertoire structure. Compared with pre-sensitization or healthy control sets, expanded TCRs formed significantly more large CDR3 similarity clusters, which is consistent with antigen-driven responses. After repeated subsampling, the strength of the expansion versus patch-test correlation and the threshold at which it became significant changed. Because all patients had alopecia, a presumed autoimmune disease, the immune response of the patients might differ from that of healthy individuals.

Reading the label with the study, this specimen's time point is: pre-sensitization, week 0. In the paper's terms, the treatment or condition label means: therapeutic diphenylcyclopropenone sensitization with weekly scalp DPC. At each patch-test visit, blood was drawn before the patch test was applied. Eligible patients were aged 18 to 70, diagnosed with alopecia, deemed suitable for DPC therapy, and excluded if pregnant. Unfractionated whole blood was collected in Tempus Blood RNA tubes, and total RNA was extracted from that blood. This clonotype occurred many times. What this receptor recognizes is not known. Per-base qualities were not stored, and no clone one base away is much larger. Library preparation employed RACE. These reads were obtained on a NextSeq 500. During library preparation, unique molecular identifiers were attached to individual cDNA molecules so that TCRs could be counted in a quantitative, reproducible way. From each blood RNA sample, both TCR alpha and TCR beta chains were sequenced. The paper's processing steps were these. Samples had a median of 95,638 TCRs, with a range from about 20,000 to 690,600. The Decombinator software suite was used to annotate the V, J and CDR3 of the TCR reads. For the PS versus PT1 abundance plots, all samples were subsampled to the same number of TCRs (28,000). TCRs were defined as expanded if absent before sensitization and observed at least eight times at the 2-week time point. The public reads were run again by TCRdb, first through fastp at Q25 and then through MiXCR, and only productive beta chains were kept. Here each entry gathers all rows of one CDR3 protein and keeps the most common genes and DNA. The V and J calls here are based on TCRdb, not the publication. Present in this sample are around 300,000 distinct CDR3 sequences, 5.5% of which were seen just once. Clones ranked in the top ten supply approximately 8.2% of the sample.

V trim: 6 bases; J trim: 5 bases; unmatched bases: 11. The CDR3, from cysteine to phenylalanine, totals 15 residues. Only CDR3 DNA remains: 45 bases, in frame from the first base. The chain couples TRBV12-3 or TRBV12-4 to TRBJ1-2; TRBD1 fits 8 bases in the junction. The material sequenced was whole blood, taken in connection with sensitization to the hapten diphenylcyclopropenone (DPC). The receptor was isolated from a woman under 30 with alopecia areata. Some clones in this sample may be carry-over from other donors' samples. The sequenced DNA: TGTGCCAGCAGCGACCCTGGACAGGGCCTATATGGCTACACCTTC. Its protein is CASSDPGQGLYGYTF.